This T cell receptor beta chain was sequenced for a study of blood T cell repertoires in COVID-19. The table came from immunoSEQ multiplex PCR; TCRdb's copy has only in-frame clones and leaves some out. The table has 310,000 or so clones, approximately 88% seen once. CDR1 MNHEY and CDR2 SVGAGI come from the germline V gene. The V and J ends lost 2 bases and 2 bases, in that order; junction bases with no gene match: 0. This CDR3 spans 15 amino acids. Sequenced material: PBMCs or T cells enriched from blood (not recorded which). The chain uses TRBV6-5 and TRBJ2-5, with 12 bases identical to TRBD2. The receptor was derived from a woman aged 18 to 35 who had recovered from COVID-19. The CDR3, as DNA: TGTGCCAGCAGTTACGGACTAGCGGGACAAGAGACCCAGTACTTC. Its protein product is CASSYGLAGQETQYF.